These T cell receptor beta chains were read from a single sample in a study of blood T cell repertoires in COVID-19. The assay was immunoSEQ multiplex PCR, and TCRdb's table has in-frame clones only and misses some. The sample shows 48,000 or so clones, over 75% of them seen only once. Input material: peripheral blood. Receptors originate from a woman aged 55 to 70 with acute or convalescent COVID-19. Both conserved end residues are part of each CDR3. Fields, in order: clone size, J gene, D gene, V gene, CDR3 length, CDR3 protein, CDR3 DNA. A D gene is named only where the DNA matches it firmly. Only part of the rows carry a size: once, few, many, or a class if the clone is expanded.

clone_size: NA
j_call: TRBJ2-7
d_call: TRBD1
v_call: TRBV19
cdr3_length: 15
cdr3_aa: CASSIEPGGVYEQYF
cdr3_nt: TGTGCCAGTAGTATAGAGCCAGGGGGTGTCTACGAGCAGTACTTC

clone_size: NA
j_call: TRBJ2-7
d_call: NA
v_call: TRBV5-1
cdr3_length: 12
cdr3_aa: CASSLTDGEQYF
cdr3_nt: TGCGCCAGCAGCTTGACAGACGGCGAGCAGTACTTC

clone_size: NA
j_call: TRBJ1-2
d_call: TRBD1
v_call: TRBV5-4
cdr3_length: 16
cdr3_aa: CASSLLETGSAYGYTF
cdr3_nt: TGTGCCAGCAGCTTGTTAGAGACAGGGAGTGCCTATGGCTACACCTTC

clone_size: NA
j_call: TRBJ2-7
d_call: TRBD2
v_call: TRBV6-5
cdr3_length: 14
cdr3_aa: CASTQTSGAYEQYF
cdr3_nt: TGTGCCAGCACCCAGACTAGCGGGGCGTACGAGCAGTACTTC

clone_size: NA
j_call: TRBJ2-1
d_call: TRBD1
v_call: TRBV6-1
cdr3_length: 15
cdr3_aa: CASSFPGQGGNEQFF
cdr3_nt: TGTGCCAGCAGTTTTCCGGGACAGGGGGGGAATGAGCAGTTCTTC

clone_size: few
j_call: TRBJ1-3
d_call: NA
v_call: TRBV7-2
cdr3_length: 13
cdr3_aa: CASSPQRLNTIYF
cdr3_nt: TGTGCCAGCAGCCCCCAGAGGTTAAACACCATATATTTT

clone_size: many
j_call: TRBJ2-2
d_call: TRBD2
v_call: TRBV6-1
cdr3_length: 17
cdr3_aa: CASSDFREAGSTGELFF
cdr3_nt: TGTGCCAGCAGTGACTTCCGGGAGGCGGGTTCCACCGGGGAGCTGTTTTTT

clone_size: NA
j_call: TRBJ1-2
d_call: TRBD1
v_call: TRBV6-5
cdr3_length: 15
cdr3_aa: CATRPPSGQGYGYTF
cdr3_nt: TGTGCCACCCGACCACCTTCTGGACAGGGCTATGGCTACACCTTC

clone_size: NA
j_call: TRBJ2-5
d_call: NA
v_call: TRBV5-6
cdr3_length: 14
cdr3_aa: CASSLLSGEETQYF
cdr3_nt: TGTGCCAGCAGCTTACTTAGCGGAGAAGAGACCCAGTACTTC

clone_size: NA
j_call: TRBJ1-6
d_call: NA
v_call: TRBV9
cdr3_length: 14
cdr3_aa: CASSPDRLNSPLHF
cdr3_nt: TGTGCCAGCAGCCCGGACAGACTTAATTCACCCCTCCACTTT

clone_size: NA
j_call: TRBJ2-5
d_call: TRBD2
v_call: TRBV14
cdr3_length: 15
cdr3_aa: CASSPHGLARETQYF
cdr3_nt: TGTGCCAGCAGCCCCCACGGACTAGCAAGGGAGACCCAGTACTTC

clone_size: NA
j_call: TRBJ1-6
d_call: TRBD1
v_call: TRBV4-3
cdr3_length: 15
cdr3_aa: CASSQDRDRASPLHF
cdr3_nt: TGCGCCAGCAGCCAAGATCGGGACAGAGCCTCACCCCTCCACTTT

clone_size: few
j_call: TRBJ2-3
d_call: TRBD1
v_call: TRBV7-3
cdr3_length: 17
cdr3_aa: CASSSQARDSPSDTQYF
cdr3_nt: TGTGCCAGCAGCTCCCAGGCTCGGGACAGTCCGTCAGATACGCAGTATTTT

clone_size: NA
j_call: TRBJ1-2
d_call: TRBD1
v_call: TRBV5-1
cdr3_length: 16
cdr3_aa: CASSLAPATGTPGYTF
cdr3_nt: TGCGCCAGCAGCTTGGCCCCCGCGACAGGGACGCCTGGCTACACCTTC

clone_size: NA
j_call: TRBJ1-5
d_call: NA
v_call: TRBV6-1
cdr3_length: 15
cdr3_aa: CASSDGEYSNQPQHF
cdr3_nt: TGTGCCAGCAGTGACGGGGAGTATAGCAATCAGCCCCAGCATTTT

clone_size: NA
j_call: TRBJ2-1
d_call: TRBD1
v_call: TRBV2
cdr3_length: 13
cdr3_aa: CASRDRAYNEQFF
cdr3_nt: TGTGCCAGCAGAGACAGGGCCTACAATGAGCAGTTCTTC

clone_size: NA
j_call: TRBJ2-3
d_call: NA
v_call: TRBV24-1
cdr3_length: 15
cdr3_aa: CATSEAAGSTDTQYF
cdr3_nt: TGTGCCACCAGTGAGGCGGCAGGGTCTACAGATACGCAGTATTTT

clone_size: once
j_call: TRBJ2-1
d_call: TRBD2
v_call: TRBV6-1
cdr3_length: 19
cdr3_aa: CASSEWLAGGRSSYNEQFF
cdr3_nt: TGTGCCAGCAGTGAATGGCTAGCGGGGGGACGGAGCTCCTACAATGAGCAGTTCTTC

clone_size: NA
j_call: TRBJ1-1
d_call: NA
v_call: TRBV5-6
cdr3_length: 17
cdr3_aa: CASSLAARGGSDTEAFF
cdr3_nt: TGTGCCAGCAGCTTGGCCGCCAGGGGCGGTTCAGACACTGAAGCTTTCTTT

clone_size: NA
j_call: TRBJ1-1
d_call: NA
v_call: TRBV5-4
cdr3_length: 15
cdr3_aa: CASSLAQGPNTEAFF
cdr3_nt: TGTGCCAGCAGCTTGGCCCAGGGTCCGAACACTGAAGCTTTCTTT

clone_size: NA
j_call: TRBJ2-7
d_call: TRBD2
v_call: TRBV19
cdr3_length: 19
cdr3_aa: CASCKGGRANLITTYEQYF
cdr3_nt: TGTGCCAGTTGCAAAGGCGGGAGGGCCAATTTAATTACGACCTACGAGCAGTACTTC

clone_size: NA
j_call: TRBJ2-1
d_call: TRBD1
v_call: TRBV6-5
cdr3_length: 16
cdr3_aa: CASSYSNRGPYNEQFF
cdr3_nt: TGTGCCAGCAGTTACTCGAACAGGGGGCCTTACAATGAGCAGTTCTTC

clone_size: NA
j_call: TRBJ2-5
d_call: NA
v_call: TRBV7-8
cdr3_length: 15
cdr3_aa: CASSADSGLQETQYF
cdr3_nt: TGTGCCAGCAGCGCAGACAGTGGCCTCCAAGAGACCCAGTACTTC

clone_size: NA
j_call: TRBJ2-3
d_call: NA
v_call: TRBV11-3
cdr3_length: 15
cdr3_aa: CASSLMGRATDTQYF
cdr3_nt: TGTGCCAGCAGCCTGATGGGCAGAGCCACAGATACGCAGTATTTT

clone_size: NA
j_call: TRBJ2-1
d_call: TRBD2
v_call: TRBV4-1
cdr3_length: 15
cdr3_aa: CASSQEGGLAGRQFF
cdr3_nt: TGCGCCAGCAGCCAAGAGGGTGGGCTAGCGGGGCGGCAGTTCTTC

clone_size: once
j_call: TRBJ1-1
d_call: NA
v_call: TRBV6-5
cdr3_length: 12
cdr3_aa: CASDAGGTEAFF
cdr3_nt: TGTGCCAGCGACGCGGGGGGCACTGAAGCTTTCTTT

clone_size: NA
j_call: TRBJ2-7
d_call: NA
v_call: TRBV27
cdr3_length: 15
cdr3_aa: CASSLGGKRTGEQYF
cdr3_nt: TGTGCCAGCAGTTTAGGCGGGAAGAGGACCGGAGAGCAGTACTTC

clone_size: NA
j_call: TRBJ1-1
d_call: TRBD1
v_call: TRBV7-6
cdr3_length: 16
cdr3_aa: CASSARGQLRNTEAFF
cdr3_nt: TGTGCCAGCAGCGCACGGGGACAGTTAAGGAACACTGAAGCTTTCTTT

clone_size: NA
j_call: TRBJ1-1
d_call: NA
v_call: TRBV19
cdr3_length: 12
cdr3_aa: CASSERETEAFF
cdr3_nt: TGTGCCAGTAGTGAGAGGGAAACTGAAGCTTTCTTT